This T cell receptor (beta chain) emerged from a study of read filtering for tumor transcriptome and immune sequencing. The wider study: TCR-mapped reads were about 3.5 to 10.27 million with IR-seq versus about 80 to 1273 with RNA-seq. Study observations and caveats: Without single-read clonotypes, shared clonotype proportions correlated more between IR-seq and RNA-seq.

This clonotype was observed at least ten times. The antigen is unknown. Trimming removed 0 bases at V and 2 bases at J, with 8 bases between. The CDR3 consists of 15 residues. From about 0.4 ug of RNA, a library with molecular barcoded alpha/delta and beta/gamma adaptors was made. A single record per CDR3 protein comes from TCRdb applying MiXCR to the reads. The sample lists approximately 41,000 distinct CDR3 sequences; around an eighth were seen once. Sampling of bone marrow took place during active disease in every patient. The origin of this receptor is a donor aged 40 or over with multiple myeloma. J is TRBJ2-1 and V is TRBV12-3 or TRBV12-4; D is perhaps TRBD2 (5 bases). Source material: a population of CD138-negative cells sorted from bone marrow. CDR3 loop: CASSLATGTYNEQFF. As DNA, the CDR3 is TGTGCCAGCAGTTTAGCGACCGGGACCTACAATGAGCAGTTCTTC.